The 25 T cell receptor beta chains below were found in one sample sequenced in a study of CD8 T cells in Susac syndrome. Reverse transcription of roughly 0.45 to 1 ug RNA used random hexamers. From the immunoSEQ multiplex PCR reads, TCRdb called clonotypes with MiXCR, one entry per CDR3 protein. The table lists around 130,000 distinct CDR3 sequences, about 94% of them singletons. The sample consisted of CD4+ T cells from PBMCs. The receptors shown here come from a human donor with multiple sclerosis.

This chain connects TRBV14 to TRBJ2-1, with D hard to call. The CDR3 is made up of 13 amino acids. Germline CDR1 SGHDN, CDR2 FVKESK. V was shortened by 2 bases and J by 3 bases, with 5 bases between the two germline ends. The CDR3 loop is CASSQQGYNEQFF. CDR3 bases: TGTGCCAGCAGCCAACAAGGCTACAATGAGCAGTTCTTC.

The genes are TRBV6-2 or TRBV6-3 and TRBJ2-1; D remains unclear. The length of the CDR3 is 13 residues. Germline CDR1 and CDR2: MNHEY and SVGEGT. V was cut by 8 bases and J by 4 bases, with 12 bases left in between. CDR3 loop: CASGISFYNEQFF. DNA for the CDR3: TGTGCCAGCGGGATTTCCTTTTACAATGAGCAGTTCTTC.

The chain is built from TRBV25-1 and TRBJ1-2; D unresolved. The CDR3 consists of 15 residues. Germline CDR1 and CDR2: MGHDK and SYGVNS. With 3 bases removed from V and 0 bases from J, the gap between germline ends came to 11 bases. CDR3 DNA: TGTGCCAGCAGTGATCCAGCGAAGACTAACTATGGCTACACCTTC. Its protein product is CASSDPAKTNYGYTF.

This chain joins TRBV7-6 and TRBJ2-3; 10 bases align to TRBD2. The J segment lost 3 bases and the V segment lost 5 bases, leaving 8 bases of the junction unmatched. Germline assignment: CDR1 SGHVS and CDR2 FNYEAQ. This CDR3 comprises 16 residues. The CDR3 DNA sequence: TGTGCCAGCAGCCCCAGAGCGGGAGGGCCAACAGATACGCAGTATTTT. It translates to CASSPRAGGPTDTQYF.

The CDR3 DNA follows: TGCAGCGTTGGATTCCTGGCCTCCTACGAGCAGTACTTC. It codes for CSVGFLASYEQYF. The chain links TRBV29-1 to TRBJ2-7; D is ambiguous. Germline CDR1 SQVTM, CDR2 ANQGSEA. The CDR3 extends over 13 amino acids. V lost 4 bases and J 0 bases, leaving 10 bases between the germline ends.

This clonotype was picked up a small number of times. The rearrangement links TRBV7-9 to TRBJ1-5, with 8 bases aligning to TRBD1. With V trimmed by 3 bases and J by 3 bases, 1 base remained unmatched. This CDR3 comprises 14 residues. Per the germline V gene, CDR1 is SEHNR and CDR2 is FQNEAQ (reference sequence). Here the CDR3 reads CASSLGQANQPQHF. In nucleotides, the CDR3 is TGTGCCAGCAGCTTGGGACAGGCCAATCAGCCCCAGCATTTT.

In DNA, the CDR3 is TGTGCCAGCTCACCAGGGTGGGACAGGGCCTCCTATGGCTACACCTTC. Its protein product is CASSPGWDRASYGYTF. V and J are TRBV18 and TRBJ1-2; 9 positions match TRBD1. The CDR3 has 16 amino acids. Germline V CDR1 and CDR2: KGHSH, LQKENI. With 2 bases clipped from V and 4 bases from J, the junction kept 8 bases outside the gene matches.

The count of this clonotype is one. The chain combines TRBV20-1 with TRBJ2-7, with D possibly TRBD2 on 5 matching bases. The CDR3 consists of 13 residues. The germline V and J ends were trimmed by 5 bases and 0 bases, with 11 bases remaining between them. CDR1 DFQATT and CDR2 SNEGSKA come from the germline V gene (reference sequence). As DNA, the CDR3 is TGCAGTGCTGCCCGGGCGGGCTCCTACGAGCAGTACTTC. This gives the protein CSAARAGSYEQYF.

The V call is TRBV12-3 or TRBV12-4, the J call TRBJ1-2, with TRBD1 matching 7 bases. The CDR3 covers 16 residues. V lost 6 bases and J lost 5; bases outside the gene matches: 15. CDR3 in DNA: TGTGCCAGCAGCTCATCCCCCCCGGGACAGTTGTATGGCTACACCTTC. It codes for CASSSSPPGQLYGYTF.

This chain joins TRBV7-9 and TRBJ2-1; 7 positions agree with TRBD1. Germline V lookup: CDR1 SEHNR, CDR2 FQNEAQ (reference sequence). The CDR3 spans 15 residues. Trimming at V came to 5 bases and at J to 4 bases, leaving 8 bases not matched to a gene. The CDR3 loop is CASSPKGTVYNEQFF. The CDR3 coding sequence is TGTGCCAGCAGCCCAAAGGGGACAGTATACAATGAGCAGTTCTTC. The full variable domain, with the rest looked up from reference TRBV7-9 and TRBJ2-1, is DTGVSQNPRHKITKRGQNVTFRCDPISEHNRLYWYRQTLGQGPEFLTYFQNEAQLEKSRLLSDRFSAERPKGSFSTLEIQRTEQGDSAMYLCASSPKGTVYNEQFFGPGTRLTVL.

For the CDR3, the DNA is TGTGCCAGCAGCTTCTTAGGACAGCCCCAGCATTTT. It is translated as CASSFLGQPQHF. The rearrangement links TRBV11-2 to TRBJ1-5; no clear D. Trimming pared 3 bases from V and 7 bases from J, leaving 7 bases between. This CDR3 is built from 12 residues. CDR1 and CDR2 (germline): SGHAT, FQNNGV.

This chain joins TRBV4-3 and TRBJ1-4; tentatively, D is TRBD1 (6 bases). The V end lost 5 bases, the J end lost 3 bases, and 13 bases lay between the germline ends. Germline V CDR1 and CDR2: LGHNA, YSLEER. This CDR3 has 15 amino acids. The CDR3 here is CASSAPDSPNEKLFF. The DNA for the CDR3 is TGCGCCAGCAGCGCCCCGGACAGCCCTAATGAAAAACTGTTTTTT.

The chain is built from TRBV4-1 and TRBJ1-5, with D unresolved. Between the trimmed V and J ends, which lost 0 bases and 2 bases, there was a span of 5 bases. Germline V gene data show CDR1 as MGHRA and CDR2 as YSYEKL. The CDR3 is made up of 14 amino acids. CDR3 DNA: TGCGCCAGCAGCCAAGATTCCGGCAATCAGCCCCAGCATTTT. Protein product: CASSQDSGNQPQHF.

This clonotype was counted a single time. V gene TRBV29-1 combines with J gene TRBJ2-7; D is uncertain. CDR1 and CDR2 (germline): SQVTM, ANQGSEA. Trimming left V 3 bases short and J 4 bases short, with 10 bases between. The CDR3 contains 12 residues. The CDR3 sequence is CSVEASRYEQYF. In DNA form, the CDR3 reads TGCAGCGTTGAGGCCTCTCGGTACGAGCAGTACTTC.

The rearrangement joins TRBV19 to TRBJ1-2; a possible D gene is TRBD1 (5 bases). The CDR3 totals 15 residues. From germline, CDR1 is LNHDA and CDR2 SQIVND (reference sequence). V was clipped by 6 bases and J by 7 bases, with 21 bases between them. The CDR3 DNA is TGTGCCAGTAGGGCCGACAGATCCACGTCCGGTGGCTACACCTTC. Amino acids: CASRADRSTSGGYTF.

The gene calls are TRBV6-1 and TRBJ1-1; maybe TRBD1 (5 bases). The germline gives CDR1 MNHNS, CDR2 SASEGT. Trimming cost V 5 bases and J 3 bases, with 13 bases left between them. This CDR3 region has 14 residues. The DNA for the CDR3 is TGTGCCAGCAGTTTCAGGGTATACGACACTGAAGCTTTCTTT. The encoded protein is CASSFRVYDTEAFF.

The genes are TRBV12-3 or TRBV12-4 and TRBJ2-2; 10 positions match TRBD1. J lost 6 bases, V lost 6 bases, and 7 bases had no gene match. The CDR3 extends over 15 amino acids. The CDR3 DNA is TGTGCCAGCAGCCGTAAGGGGACAGGGGCCGGGGAGCTGTTTTTT. It is translated as CASSRKGTGAGELFF.

The chain has TRBV4-2 and TRBJ2-2; D not resolved. The V end lost 0 bases, the J end lost 1 base, and 6 bases lay between the germline ends. This CDR3 contains 15 residues. The germline V gene has CDR1 LGHNA and CDR2 YNFKEQ. The CDR3 sequence is CASSQEARNTGELFF. For the CDR3, the DNA is TGTGCCAGCAGCCAAGAGGCCAGGAACACCGGGGAGCTGTTTTTT.

V is TRBV18 and J is TRBJ1-2; no reliable D call. V dropped 3 bases and J dropped 2 bases, with 16 bases sitting between them. This CDR3 has 16 residues. Germline V gene sequence: CDR1 KGHSH, CDR2 LQKENI. The CDR3 bases are TGTGCCAGCTCACCTCTCGGCCAAGGTACCAACTATGGCTACACCTTC. Translated, it gives CASSPLGQGTNYGYTF.

This chain uses TRBV30 with TRBJ2-7; D is unresolved. The length of the CDR3 is 11 residues. Germline assignment: CDR1 GTSNPN and CDR2 SVGIG (reference sequence). V gave up 2 bases and J gave up 3 bases, with 5 bases separating them. The CDR3 loop is CAWSSRYEQYF. The DNA of the CDR3 is TGTGCCTGGAGTTCTCGCTACGAGCAGTACTTC.

This sequence joins TRBV20-1 and TRBJ2-5; possibly TRBD2 for D (5 bases). The germline CDR1 and CDR2 sequences are DFQATT and SNEGSKA (reference sequence). Trimming took 0 bases from V and 6 from J, leaving 14 bases between them. CDR3 length: 14 amino acids. This CDR3 reads CSARDGELEKTQYF. The CDR3 region has the DNA TGCAGTGCTAGAGATGGAGAACTAGAGAAGACCCAGTACTTC.

This chain connects TRBV28 to TRBJ1-1, with TRBD1 matching over 8 bases. The trim removed 4 bases at V and 4 bases at J, leaving 2 bases unmatched. Germline V CDR1 and CDR2: MDHEN, SYDVKM. CDR3 length: 13 residues. The CDR3 here is CASSSTGATEAFF. The CDR3 nucleotides read TGTGCCAGCAGTTCGACAGGGGCCACTGAAGCTTTCTTT.

The chain employs TRBV9 and TRBJ1-1; D not certain. This CDR3 spans 13 amino acids. V was cut by 0 bases and J by 2 bases, with 5 bases left in between. Germline V lookup: CDR1 SGDLS, CDR2 YYNGEE. The CDR3 region has the DNA TGTGCCAGCAGCGTAGCTACTAACACTGAAGCTTTCTTT. Residues: CASSVATNTEAFF.

The chain couples TRBV30 to TRBJ1-2, with D perhaps TRBD1 (5 bases). CDR1 and CDR2 (germline): GTSNPN, SVGIG (reference sequence). V lost 4 bases and J lost 9, with 15 bases in between. CDR3 length: 12 amino acids. CDR3 DNA: TGTGCCTGGACCTTCGACAGAAATAGCTACACCTTC. Its protein product is CAWTFDRNSYTF.

CDR3 region: CASSFGRGVLSSGNTIYF. CDR3 bases: TGTGCCAGCAGTTTTGGCAGGGGGGTACTAAGCTCTGGAAACACCATATATTTT. The chain joins TRBV12-3 or TRBV12-4 to TRBJ1-3, with 7 bases fitting TRBD1. Trimming cost V 3 bases and J 0 bases; bases outside gene matches: 11. The CDR3 is made up of 18 amino acids.